The present T cell receptor beta chain was sequenced within a study of T cells after yellow fever vaccination (dated by TCRdb to between 2019 and 2020). With respect to the entire study: The SMART-Seq v4 Ultra Low Input RNA kit was used to prepare libraries from fractions with low cell numbers. To follow T-cell clones before and after both primary and booster YFV17D yellow fever vaccination, bulk TCR alpha and beta repertoires underwent longitudinal sequencing. Blood was drawn at multiple timepoints before and after primary and secondary immunization, with bulk PBMC replicates and cell subsets isolated. The cohort comprised two healthy male donors, one aged 18 to 30 and one aged 30 to 40 years. The paper's findings and limits, for the study overall: Because the study included only a couple of donors, the extent to which the findings can be generalized is limited. Compared with the primary T-cell response, the secondary T-cell response was weaker but faster, peaking on day 5 rather than day 15. A small fraction of clonotypes showed up in both the CD4 and CD8 compartments, probably as a result of convergent recombination. Most clones expanded after primary vaccination were re-detected after the booster (almost 98% of CD4 and approximately 88% of CD8), suggesting broad memory maintenance. FACS-sorted repertoires could contain abundant contaminating clonotypes from the bulk population, so computational filtering was required.

From a lookup of the germline V gene, CDR1 and CDR2 are LGHNA and YSLEER. V and J are trimmed by 2 bases and 2 bases, and the gene matches miss 3 bases of the junction. The CDR3, from cysteine to phenylalanine, totals 15 residues. Only CDR3 DNA remains: 45 bases, in frame from the first base. The instrument was an Illumina NovaSeq 6000. TCR cDNA was synthesized by 5'RACE template switching, which introduced a universal primer site and unique molecular identifiers. cDNA synthesis was primed from both the TCR alpha and TCR beta constant segments. Library amplification involved two PCR steps, and the second step added sample barcodes and sequencing adapters. Sequencing of libraries was done on Illumina HiSeq 2500 (2x100 bp) or NovaSeq (2x150 bp). In the source study's methods: MIGEC was used to demultiplex reads and collapse the reads into UMI consensus sequences, and MiXCR was used for V(D)J alignment. Vaccine-responding clonotypes were identified with edgeR using replicate PBMC samples, with FDR below 0.01 and a log2 fold change above 5 up to day 15 being required. CD4 or CD8 identity was assigned to each bulk clonotype according to whether the clonotype was present at higher abundance in the sequenced CD4 repertoire or the sequenced CD8 repertoire. TCRdb reworked the public reads: Q25 trimming with fastp, MiXCR clone assembly, productive beta chains retained. Duplicate CDR3 protein sequences are folded into a single record with the most common DNA and genes. TCRdb, rather than the study authors, made the V and J calls. The sample table shows some 350,000 distinct CDR3 sequences, and approximately 4.2% are seen once. 20% to 25% of the sample rests with the top ten.

The treatment or condition label for this specimen denotes: live attenuated yellow fever vaccine strain. At each blood-draw timepoint, two biological replicates of bulk PBMCs were obtained. PBMCs were isolated from peripheral blood using a standard Ficoll-Paque protocol. TriZol was used to extract RNA from bulk PBMCs, CD4 and CD8 fractions, and dextramer-positive and dextramer-negative fractions. Worth noting for this clonotype: What antigen it recognizes has not been identified. Base qualities are not recorded, but no much larger clone differs from it by a single base.

The sequencing here drew on PBMCs, taken 5 days after the yellow fever booster vaccination. This TCR came from a man younger than 30 who received the YFV17D yellow fever vaccine. The rearrangement joined TRBV4-3 to TRBJ2-3, and 8 junctional nucleotides match TRBD1. In nucleotides, the sequence is TGCGCCAGCAGCCAACTGACAGGGGTCACAGATACGCAGTATTTT. This translates into CASSQLTGVTDTQYF.